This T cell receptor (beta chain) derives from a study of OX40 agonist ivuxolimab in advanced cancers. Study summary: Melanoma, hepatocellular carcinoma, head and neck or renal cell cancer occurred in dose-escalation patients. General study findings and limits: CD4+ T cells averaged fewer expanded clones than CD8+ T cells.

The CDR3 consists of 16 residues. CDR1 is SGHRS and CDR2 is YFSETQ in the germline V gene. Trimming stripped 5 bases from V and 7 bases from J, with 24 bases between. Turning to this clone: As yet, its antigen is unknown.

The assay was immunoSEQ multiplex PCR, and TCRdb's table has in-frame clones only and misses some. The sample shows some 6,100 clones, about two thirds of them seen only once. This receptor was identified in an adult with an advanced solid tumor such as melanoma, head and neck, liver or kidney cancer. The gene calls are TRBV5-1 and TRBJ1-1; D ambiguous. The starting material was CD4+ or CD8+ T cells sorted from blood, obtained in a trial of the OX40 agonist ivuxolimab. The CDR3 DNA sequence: TGCGCCAGCAGGCTGGGATTGGCTCTGGACTCGCTTGAAGCTTTCTTT. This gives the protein CASRLGLALDSLEAFF.